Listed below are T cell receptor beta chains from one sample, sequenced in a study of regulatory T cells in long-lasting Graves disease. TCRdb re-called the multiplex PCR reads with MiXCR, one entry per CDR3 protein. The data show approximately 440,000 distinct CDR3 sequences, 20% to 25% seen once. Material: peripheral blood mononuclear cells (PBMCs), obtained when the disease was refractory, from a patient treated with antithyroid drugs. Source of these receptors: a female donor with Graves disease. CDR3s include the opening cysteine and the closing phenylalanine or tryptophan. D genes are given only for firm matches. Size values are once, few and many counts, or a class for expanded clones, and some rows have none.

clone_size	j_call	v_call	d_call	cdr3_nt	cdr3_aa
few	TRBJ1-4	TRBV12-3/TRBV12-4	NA	TGTGCCAGCACCCGGAGTGAAAAACTGTTTTTT	CASTRSEKLFF
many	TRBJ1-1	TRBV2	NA	TGTGCCAGCAGAGACACCGCTGAAGCTTTCTTT	CASRDTAEAFF
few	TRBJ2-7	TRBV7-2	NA	TGTGCCAGCAGCGGACCGGGATTAACAAAAGAGAGGTACGAGCAGTACTTC	CASSGPGLTKERYEQYF
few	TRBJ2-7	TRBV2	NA	TGCGCCAGCAGCGTTTTGGGGGTCTACGAGCAGTACTTC	CASSVLGVYEQYF
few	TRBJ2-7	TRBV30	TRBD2	TGTGCCTGGAGTCCGACTAGCTTCTACGAGCAGTACTTC	CAWSPTSFYEQYF
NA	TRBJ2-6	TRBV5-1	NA	TGCGCCAGCAGCGGGGACACAATCCTCTCTGGGGCCAACGTCCTGACTTTC	CASSGDTILSGANVLTF
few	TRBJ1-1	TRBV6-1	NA	TGTGCCAGCAGCGCCTCGGGGGACACTGAAGCTTTCTTT	CASSASGDTEAFF
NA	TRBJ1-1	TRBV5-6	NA	TGTGCCAGCAGCTTGGCCGGGGCGGTAGTAAACACTGAAGCTTTCTTT	CASSLAGAVVNTEAFF
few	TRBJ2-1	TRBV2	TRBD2	TGTGCCAGCAGTGTTAGCGGGAGCGGCTATGAGCAGTTCTTC	CASSVSGSGYEQFF
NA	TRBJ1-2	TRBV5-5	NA	TGTGCCAGCAGCTTGTCTCAGGGTATTGATGGCTACACCTTC	CASSLSQGIDGYTF
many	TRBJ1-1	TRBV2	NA	TGTGCCAGCAGTGATTGGGACGGCACTGAAGCTTTCTTT	CASSDWDGTEAFF
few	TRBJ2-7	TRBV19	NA	TGTGCCAGTAGTATAATGGACTCTGCCTACGAGCAGTACTTC	CASSIMDSAYEQYF
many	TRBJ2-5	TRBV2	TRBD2	TGTGCCAGCAGCCGAGCGGGAGATGCGCAGACCCAGTACTTC	CASSRAGDAQTQYF
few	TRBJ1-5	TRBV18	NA	TGTGCCAGCTCACCACGTAGCAATCAGCCCCAGCATTTT	CASSPRSNQPQHF
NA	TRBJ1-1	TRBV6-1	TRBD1	TGTGCCAGCATCCAAGCCGGGACAGGGAACACTGAAGCTTTCTTT	CASIQAGTGNTEAFF
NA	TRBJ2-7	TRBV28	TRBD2	TGTGCCAGCAGCCGACTAGCGGGAGTAACCGAGCAGTACTTC	CASSRLAGVTEQYF
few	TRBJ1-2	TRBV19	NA	TGTGCCAGTAGTCCGGGGGGCGTAGGCGGATACACCTTC	CASSPGGVGGYTF
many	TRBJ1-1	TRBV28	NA	TGTGCCAGCAGTTTATCTAACGGACACAATGAAGCTTTCTTT	CASSLSNGHNEAFF
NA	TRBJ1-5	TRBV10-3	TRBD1	TGTGCCATCAGTGATTCCGGGACAGGGGGCTTAGGCAATCAGCCCCAGCATTTT	CAISDSGTGGLGNQPQHF
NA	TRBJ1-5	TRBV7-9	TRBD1	TGTGCCAGCAGCCAAGAGGTGGGACAGGGGCATCAGCCCCAGCATTTT	CASSQEVGQGHQPQHF
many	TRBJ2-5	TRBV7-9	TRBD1	TGTGCCAGCAGCCGGACAGGGACGGGGGTAGAGACCCAGTACTTC	CASSRTGTGVETQYF
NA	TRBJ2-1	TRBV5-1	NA	TGCGCCAGCAGCCAATCGACTAGTTTCGATGAGCAGTTCTTC	CASSQSTSFDEQFF
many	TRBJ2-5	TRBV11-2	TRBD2	TGTGCCAGCAGCATAAGACTAGCGGGAGAATGGCATTGGGAGACCCAGTACTTC	CASSIRLAGEWHWETQYF
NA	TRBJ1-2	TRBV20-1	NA	TGCAGTGCCCAAGTATCCAGGGTAGTTGATAAGGGCTATGGCTACACCTTC	CSAQVSRVVDKGYGYTF
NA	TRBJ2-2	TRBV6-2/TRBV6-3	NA	TGTGCCAGCAACCACGGGAACACCGGGGAGCTGTTTTTT	CASNHGNTGELFF
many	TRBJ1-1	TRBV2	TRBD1	TGTGCCAGCAGCGGGACAGGCCGGGCTTTCTTT	CASSGTGRAFF
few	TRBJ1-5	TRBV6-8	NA	TGTGCCAGCAGTTACTCGGGTCAGGGTGATCAGCCCCAGCATTTT	CASSYSGQGDQPQHF
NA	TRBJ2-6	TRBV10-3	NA	TGTGCCACTCATGGAGCGTCTGGGGCCAACGTCCTGACTTTC	CATHGASGANVLTF
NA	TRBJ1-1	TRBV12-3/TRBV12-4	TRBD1	TGTGCCAGCAGTCCGGGACAGGATGAAGCTTTCTTT	CASSPGQDEAFF
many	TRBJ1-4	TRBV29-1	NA	TGCAGCGTTGAAGGAGGGGAAAAACTGTTTTTT	CSVEGGEKLFF
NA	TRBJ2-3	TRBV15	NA	TGTGCCACCAGCAGAGATAAACAGGGAGGCACAGATACGCAGTATTTT	CATSRDKQGGTDTQYF
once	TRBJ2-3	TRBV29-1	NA	TGCAGCCCTCCTAAACCCGACAGGTCTATCACAGATACGCAGTATTTT	CSPPKPDRSITDTQYF